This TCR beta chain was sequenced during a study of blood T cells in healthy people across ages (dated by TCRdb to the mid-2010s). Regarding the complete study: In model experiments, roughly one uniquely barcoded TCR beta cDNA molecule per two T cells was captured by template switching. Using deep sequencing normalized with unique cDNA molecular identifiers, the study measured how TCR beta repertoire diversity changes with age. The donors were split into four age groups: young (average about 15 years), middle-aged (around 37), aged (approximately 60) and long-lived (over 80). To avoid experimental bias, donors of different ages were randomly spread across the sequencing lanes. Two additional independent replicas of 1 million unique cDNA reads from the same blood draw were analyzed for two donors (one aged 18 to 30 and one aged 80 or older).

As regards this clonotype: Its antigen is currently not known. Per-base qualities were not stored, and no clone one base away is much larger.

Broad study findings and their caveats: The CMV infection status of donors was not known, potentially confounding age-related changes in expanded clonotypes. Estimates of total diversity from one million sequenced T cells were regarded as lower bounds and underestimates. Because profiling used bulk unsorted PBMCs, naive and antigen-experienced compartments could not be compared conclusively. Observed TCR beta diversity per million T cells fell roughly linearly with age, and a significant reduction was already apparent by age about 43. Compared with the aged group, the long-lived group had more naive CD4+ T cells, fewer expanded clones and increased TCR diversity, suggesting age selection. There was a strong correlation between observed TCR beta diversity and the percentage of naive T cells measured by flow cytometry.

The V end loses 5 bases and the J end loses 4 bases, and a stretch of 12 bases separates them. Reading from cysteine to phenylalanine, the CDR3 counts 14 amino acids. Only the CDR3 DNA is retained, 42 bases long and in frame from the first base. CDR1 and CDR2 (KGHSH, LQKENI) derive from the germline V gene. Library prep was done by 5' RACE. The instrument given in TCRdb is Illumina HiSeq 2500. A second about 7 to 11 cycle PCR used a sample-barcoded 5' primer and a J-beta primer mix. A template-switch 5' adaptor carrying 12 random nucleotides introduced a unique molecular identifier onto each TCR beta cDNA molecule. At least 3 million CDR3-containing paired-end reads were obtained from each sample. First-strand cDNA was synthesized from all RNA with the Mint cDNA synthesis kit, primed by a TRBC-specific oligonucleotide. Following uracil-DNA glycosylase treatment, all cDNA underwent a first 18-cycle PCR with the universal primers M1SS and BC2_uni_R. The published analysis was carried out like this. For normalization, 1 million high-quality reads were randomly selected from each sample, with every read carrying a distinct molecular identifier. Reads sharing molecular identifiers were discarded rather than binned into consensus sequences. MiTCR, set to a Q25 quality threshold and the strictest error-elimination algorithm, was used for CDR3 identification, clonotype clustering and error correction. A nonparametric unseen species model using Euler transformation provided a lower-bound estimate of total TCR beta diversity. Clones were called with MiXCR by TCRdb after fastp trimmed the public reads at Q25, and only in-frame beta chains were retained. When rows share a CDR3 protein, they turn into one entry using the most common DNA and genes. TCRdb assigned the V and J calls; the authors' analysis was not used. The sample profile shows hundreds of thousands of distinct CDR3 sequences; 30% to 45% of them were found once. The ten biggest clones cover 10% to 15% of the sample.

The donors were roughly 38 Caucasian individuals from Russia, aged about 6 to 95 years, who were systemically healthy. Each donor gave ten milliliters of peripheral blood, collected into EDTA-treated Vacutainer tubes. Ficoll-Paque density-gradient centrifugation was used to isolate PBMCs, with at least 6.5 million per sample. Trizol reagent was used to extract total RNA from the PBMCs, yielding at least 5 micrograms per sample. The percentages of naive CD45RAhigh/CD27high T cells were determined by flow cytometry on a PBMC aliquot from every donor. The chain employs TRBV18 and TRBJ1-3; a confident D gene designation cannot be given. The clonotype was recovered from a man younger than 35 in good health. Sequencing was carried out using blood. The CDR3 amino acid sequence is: CASSNNNRGNTIYF. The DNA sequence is TGTGCCAGCTCAAACAACAACCGGGGAAACACCATATATTTT.